This T cell receptor beta chain was recorded in a study of blood T cells in healthy people across ages. Overall study findings and caveats: Roughly linear declines in TCR beta diversity per million T cells occurred with age.

A note on this clonotype: Its target is unknown.

The authors ran a second PCR of about 7 to 11 cycles using a sample-barcoded 5' primer and a J-beta primer mix. TCRdb analysed the 5' RACE reads with MiXCR anew, one entry per CDR3 protein. This sample has approximately 940,000 distinct CDR3 sequences; 48% occur once, and the top ten carry roughly 12%. What was sequenced was blood. This clonotype was obtained from a man aged 25-45 years in good health.

CDR3 DNA: TGTGCCAGCAGTTCTCGACTAGCGGGCTCCTACGAGCAGTACTTC. It specifies CASSSRLAGSYEQYF. J is TRBJ2-7 and V is TRBV12-3 or TRBV12-4; 10 positions match TRBD2. The CDR3 loop spans 15 amino acids. V shed 4 bases and J 0 bases; nucleotides not matched to a gene: 3.